Each of the 14 T cell receptor beta chains below was sequenced from the same sample in a study of T cell responses to AZD1222 COVID-19 vaccine. Here immunoSEQ multiplex PCR was the method, and the copy in TCRdb shows in-frame clones only, minus some. The sample has about 130,000 clones, 80% to 95% seen once; the top ten hold 0.85% to 1.3%. The sample in question was peripheral blood, obtained 28 days after the second AZD1222 dose. These receptors came from an adult who received the AZD1222 COVID-19 vaccine.

The genes are TRBV9 and TRBJ1-5; unclear D gene. Looked up from germline, CDR1 is SGDLS and CDR2 is YYNGEE. The CDR3 extends over 13 amino acids. V shed 0 bases and J shed 5 bases, with 6 bases lying between them. The CDR3 loop reads CASSVDDHQPQHF. The CDR3 bases are TGTGCCAGCAGCGTAGACGATCATCAGCCCCAGCATTTT.

The gene calls are TRBV3-1 (or the pseudogene TRBV3-2) and TRBJ2-7; D gene uncertain. V was pared by 4 bases and J by 5 bases, with 6 bases between. The CDR3 covers 11 residues. Looked up from germline, CDR1 is LGHDT and CDR2 is YNNKEL (reference sequence). The CDR3 is CASSRVHEQYF. CDR3 nucleotides: TGTGCCAGCAGCCGCGTCCACGAGCAGTACTTC.

V usage is TRBV5-1 and J usage is TRBJ2-1; 8 nucleotides match TRBD2. The V segment lost 0 bases and the J segment 7 bases; nucleotides outside the gene matches: 9. The CDR3 is made up of 16 amino acids. Germline V gene data show CDR1 as SGHRS and CDR2 as YFSETQ. Written as DNA, the CDR3 is TGCGCCAGCAGCTTGGAATCCGGGAGGGCCGGGAATGAGCAGTTCTTC. This codes for CASSLESGRAGNEQFF.

The chain carries TRBV7-8 and TRBJ1-1; 10 bases agree with TRBD1. The V segment lost 10 bases and the J segment 7 bases; nucleotides outside the gene matches: 12. The CDR3 runs 14 residues. The germline V gene encodes CDR1 SGHVS and CDR2 FQNEAQ. The CDR3 protein is CATLPGTGDIEAFF. The CDR3 region has the DNA TGTGCCACGCTTCCAGGGACAGGGGACATTGAAGCTTTCTTT.

The chain uses TRBV2 and TRBJ2-1; TRBD1 aligns across 7 bases. Germline-derived CDR1 and CDR2 are SNHLY and FYNNEI. The CDR3 is 12 amino acids. V was pared by 5 bases and J by 8 bases, with 3 bases of the junction left unmatched. The CDR3 is CASSTRGYEQFF. CDR3 DNA: TGTGCCAGCAGTACCAGGGGGTATGAGCAGTTCTTC. Full variable domain (missing parts from reference TRBV2 and TRBJ2-1): EPEVTQTPSHQVTQMGQEVILRCVPISNHLYFYWYRQILGQKVEFLVSFYNNEISEKSEIFDDQFSVERPDGSNFTLKIRSTKLEDSAMYFCASSTRGYEQFFGPGTRLTVL.

This chain connects TRBV12-3 or TRBV12-4 to TRBJ1-1; 9 positions match TRBD1. The J segment lost 3 bases and the V segment lost 8 bases, leaving 4 bases of the junction unmatched. The CDR3 runs to 13 residues. The CDR3 loop reads CASRDRVHTEAFF. The CDR3 nucleotides are TGTGCCAGCCGGGACAGGGTACACACTGAAGCTTTCTTT.

The chain uses TRBV4-2 and TRBJ2-7, with 7 bases lining up with TRBD2. CDR1 is LGHNA, CDR2 YNFKEQ, per germline. The CDR3 is 15 amino acids. With 3 bases clipped from V and 3 bases from J, the junction kept 8 bases outside the gene matches. The CDR3 bases are TGTGCCAGCAGCCACTACCGAGGGGAGGGCTACGAGCAGTACTTC. Its protein is CASSHYRGEGYEQYF.

The chain combines TRBV15 with TRBJ1-3; no firm D call. Trimming took 1 base from V and 2 from J, leaving 9 bases between them. The CDR3 contains 15 residues. Germline values: CDR1 LNHNV, CDR2 YYDKDF (reference sequence). The CDR3 coding sequence is TGTGCCACCAGCAGAGTGGCCAGAACTGGAAACACCATATATTTT. This translates into CATSRVARTGNTIYF.

Written as DNA, the CDR3 is TGTGCCAGCAGCCAAGTCAACAGATGGACTGAAGCTTTCTTT. It yields the protein CASSQVNRWTEAFF. V usage is TRBV14 and J usage is TRBJ1-1; D is uncertain. The CDR3 has 14 amino acids. CDR1 is SGHDN, CDR2 FVKESK, per germline. V gave up 1 base and J gave up 5 bases, with 11 bases separating them.

The genes are TRBV2 and TRBJ1-5; the D is unclear. This CDR3 has 15 amino acids. The germline V gene encodes CDR1 SNHLY and CDR2 FYNNEI. Between the trimmed V and J ends, which lost 3 bases and 2 bases, there was a span of 11 bases. Written as DNA, the CDR3 is TGTGCCAGCAGTGAGCGAGGCATCCGCAATCAGCCCCAGCATTTT. Its translation: CASSERGIRNQPQHF.

This clone has more than one count but fewer than ten. The rearrangement uses TRBV25-1 and TRBJ1-3; D unresolved. Germline V lookup: CDR1 MGHDK, CDR2 SYGVNS. There are 16 residues in the CDR3. V lost 6 bases, J lost 2 bases, and 17 bases lay in between. The CDR3 DNA reads TGTGCCAGCAGCGACAACATAGGACTGGCTGGAAACACCATATATTTT. It codes for CASSDNIGLAGNTIYF. Full variable domain (remainder filled in from reference TRBV25-1 and TRBJ1-3): EADIYQTPRYLVIGTGKKITLECSQTMGHDKMYWYQQDPGMELHLIHYSYGVNSTEKGDLSSESTVSRIRTEHFPLTLESARPSHTSQYLCASSDNIGLAGNTIYFGEGSWLTVV.

J is TRBJ2-7 and V is TRBV6-5; 7 bases line up with TRBD2. This CDR3 has 14 residues. Germline values: CDR1 MNHEY, CDR2 SVGAGI. V gave up 7 bases and J gave up 2 bases; unmatched junction bases: 8. CDR3 residues: CASTLRRETYEQYF. The CDR3 DNA reads as TGTGCCAGCACCTTAAGGCGGGAGACCTACGAGCAGTACTTC.

The rearrangement joins TRBV16 to TRBJ2-7, with D perhaps TRBD1 or TRBD2 (7 bases each). This CDR3 has 12 residues. V gave up 3 bases and J gave up 11 bases, with 14 bases separating them. Germline values: CDR1 KGHSY, CDR2 FQNENV. The CDR3 DNA sequence: TGTGCCAGCAGCCAGTTTCAGGGGGGGAAGTACTTC. Translated: CASSQFQGGKYF.

By sample fraction, this clone is medium-sized. The V and J genes are TRBV27 and TRBJ2-5; D is unresolved. The CDR3 extends over 11 amino acids. V was trimmed by 5 bases and J by 1 base, leaving 2 bases between them. Germline V gene lookup returns CDR1 MNHEY and CDR2 SMNVEV (reference sequence). As DNA, the CDR3 is TGTGCCAGCAGTCCCCAAGAGACCCAGTACTTC. Residues: CASSPQETQYF.